This is a list of T cell receptor beta chains from one sample in a study of CD4 T cells in relation to SARS-CoV-2 and coronaviruses. The repertoire was sequenced with immunoSEQ multiplex PCR; TCRdb's copy has only in-frame clones and lacks some. Among about 18,000 clones listed, around three quarters were seen once. Antigens of these TCRs are unknown. Sequencing was carried out using CD4+ T cells from PBMCs, cultured in vitro. The receptors were gathered from a human donor in good health. CDR3s include the opening cysteine and the closing phenylalanine or tryptophan. Each record gives: V gene, J gene, CDR3 protein.

>TRBV7-3|TRBJ2-2
CASSLPRGHRGRDTGELFF
>TRBV20-1|TRBJ1-2
CSASPGYTF
>TRBV29-1|TRBJ2-1
CSVDGVLSSYNEQFF
>TRBV11-2|TRBJ2-3
CASSLDLGISTDTQYF
>TRBV18|TRBJ2-1
CASSPREGAYNEQFF
>TRBV9|TRBJ1-1
CASSVGDYTEAFF
>TRBV25-1|TRBJ2-2
CASSVLANTGELFF
>TRBV7-3|TRBJ1-1
CASSLMGQGITEAFF
>TRBV2|TRBJ2-7
CASSDRRNYEQYF
>TRBV6-5|TRBJ2-1
CASIGLAGGEQFF
>TRBV24-1|TRBJ2-3
CATSDFGQVGDTQYF
>TRBV30|TRBJ2-1
CAWRGRERGYNEQFF
>TRBV9|TRBJ2-7
CASSRLAGGGEQYF
>TRBV7-9|TRBJ2-5
CASSLEGGYQETQYF
>TRBV3-1/TRBV3-2|TRBJ2-2
CASRGTAGGTGELFF
>TRBV5-1|TRBJ2-7
CASSLGVSGSFEQYF
>TRBV5-1|TRBJ2-7
CASSQLKGTDLTYEQYF
>TRBV11-2|TRBJ1-1
CASSLWGTEAFF